Sequencing of this T cell receptor beta chain was carried out in a study of cytomegalovirus exposure and HLA in healthy donors. The CDR3 spans 16 residues. Germline-derived CDR1 and CDR2 are SGHTA and FQGNSA. J was trimmed by 4 bases and V by 3 bases; bases with no gene match: 7. Use of 60 Vbeta and 13 Jbeta primers characterized the PCR. The data were produced by immunoSEQ multiplex PCR, yet TCRdb's version contains in-frame clones alone and is incomplete. The sample includes 60,000 to 75,000 clones, about 85% of them seen just once. Material for sequencing was PBMCs. The receptor was isolated from a female donor in good health and CMV-seronegative. The rearrangement uses TRBV7-2 and TRBJ2-1; 9 bases align to TRBD2. In DNA form, the CDR3 reads TGTGCCAGCAGCTTCGGCGGGAGGGCCGTGTACAATGAGCAGTTCTTC. This translates into CASSFGGRAVYNEQFF.